This T cell receptor (beta chain) was retrieved from a study of glioma-infiltrating T cells. Overall study findings and caveats: Gliomas, especially low-grade, showed above-expected tissue-blood divergence; non-neoplastic patients showed below. Very few CDR3 sequences were shared between tissue and blood.

Using RNA template, CDR3s of TCR alpha and beta were amplified with iRepertoire arm-PCR. Input was roughly 100-450 ng of tissue mRNA or PBMC total RNA. TCRdb called the multiplex PCR reads again in MiXCR, with one record for every CDR3 protein. The sample includes approximately 15,000 distinct CDR3 sequences, roughly 50% of them seen just once. On this clonotype itself: Its antigen is still unknown. Being one base from a much bigger clone, this may be a read error.

The CDR3 is 14 amino acids. The germline CDR1 and CDR2 sequences are SGHAT and FQDESV (reference sequence). Sequencing was done on a sample of glioma tissue, nonneoplastic brain tissue, or PBMCs (not recorded which). The V call is TRBV11-1, the J call TRBJ2-1; D remains ambiguous. The receptor's source is a human donor with low-grade glioma or glioblastoma, undergoing nonglioma brain surgery, or in good health (not recorded which). CDR3 bases: TGTGCCGGCAGCCCAGTAGGAGTCTTCAATGAGCAGTTCTTC. Translated: CAGSPVGVFNEQFF.